Shown below are 32 T cell receptor beta chains from a single sample sequenced in a study of radiotherapy plus CTLA-4 blockade in lung cancer. Sequencing was performed with immunoSEQ multiplex PCR; in TCRdb, only in-frame clones are kept and a portion is missing. The sample shows 30,000 or so clones, around 73% of them seen only once. The source material was peripheral blood, sampled from a patient treated with radiotherapy plus ipilimumab. Receptor source: a human donor with non-small cell lung cancer who had stable disease on radiotherapy plus ipilimumab.

V is TRBV5-6 and J is TRBJ2-1; maybe TRBD1 (6 bases). V lost 4 bases, J lost 6 bases, and 14 bases lay in between. Per the germline V gene, CDR1 is SGHDT and CDR2 is YYEEEE. This CDR3 region has 14 residues. CDR3 sequence: CASSTGQLLNEQFF. CDR3 in DNA: TGTGCCAGCAGCACGGGACAATTGCTCAATGAGCAGTTCTTC.

There are a few counts of this clone. This sequence joins TRBV7-2 and TRBJ2-3, with 9 bases identical to TRBD2. This CDR3 is 17 amino acids long. Germline loops: CDR1 SGHTA, CDR2 FQGNSA. V gave up 7 bases and J gave up 3 bases; unmatched junction bases: 14. CDR3 coding DNA: TGTGCCAGCACCCCCGCGCCGGGACTAGCAGTAACAGATACGCAGTATTTT. As protein: CASTPAPGLAVTDTQYF.

A remark on this clone: The same CDR3 is also encoded by other DNA sequences in this sample. The genes are TRBV19 and TRBJ2-2; 13 nucleotides align to TRBD2. CDR1 is LNHDA and CDR2 is SQIVND in the germline V gene (reference sequence). After removal of 3 bases from V and 1 base from J, the junction contained 2 bases not matched to a gene. The CDR3 is 17 amino acids. The CDR3 protein is CASSMTSGGLNTGELFF. In nucleotides, the CDR3 is TGTGCCAGTAGTATGACTAGCGGGGGGCTGAACACCGGGGAGCTGTTTTTT.

This clone was observed once. CDR3 residues: CASSVGTGTTHEQYF. For the CDR3, the DNA is TGTGCCAGCAGCGTCGGAACAGGGACTACCCACGAGCAGTACTTC. The chain is built from TRBV9 and TRBJ2-7; possible D gene TRBD2, 7 bases. V lost 2 bases and J lost 5, with 17 bases in between. CDR3 length: 15 residues. Germline loops: CDR1 SGDLS, CDR2 YYNGEE.

This clone was detected only a few times. This sequence joins TRBV19 and TRBJ1-2; the D is unclear. V lost 1 base, J lost 8 bases, and 20 bases lay in between. The CDR3 consists of 16 residues. CDR1 LNHDA and CDR2 SQIVND come from the germline V gene (reference sequence). Here the CDR3 DNA reads TGTGCCAGTAGTATAGTTTTCGGAAGCCACGTCAAGGGCTACACCTTC. As protein: CASSIVFGSHVKGYTF.

The chain uses TRBV9 and TRBJ2-3, with TRBD2 matching over 14 bases. CDR1 and CDR2 from the germline V gene are SGDLS and YYNGEE. V lost 3 bases and J lost 1; bases outside the gene matches: 1. This CDR3 spans 16 amino acids. CDR3 sequence: CASSATSGGGTDTQYF. The CDR3 DNA is TGTGCCAGCAGCGCGACTAGCGGGGGGGGCACAGATACGCAGTATTTT.

This clone was recorded once. The rearrangement uses TRBV19 and TRBJ1-3; maybe TRBD1 (5 bases). The CDR3 has 13 residues. Germline V CDR1 and CDR2: LNHDA, SQIVND (reference sequence). V was shortened by 3 bases and J by 8 bases, with 11 bases between the two germline ends. DNA of the CDR3: TGTGCCAGTAGTATGGGGGTCGGAGACACCATATATTTT. Its translation: CASSMGVGDTIYF. The full variable domain, completed using reference TRBV19 and TRBJ1-3, is DGGITQSPKYLFRKEGQNVTLSCEQNLNHDAMYWYRQDPGQGLRLIYYSQIVNDFQKGDIAEGYSVSREKKESFPLTVTSAQKNPTAFYLCASSMGVGDTIYFGEGSWLTVV.

This clone was observed a single time. The chain has TRBV2 and TRBJ1-1; D possibly corresponds to TRBD1 (6 bases). The CDR3 is made up of 13 amino acids. V lost 11 bases and J lost 5, with 18 bases in between. Germline-derived CDR1 and CDR2 are SNHLY and FYNNEI. The CDR3 spells CAVKGQFGTEAFF. CDR3 nucleotides: TGTGCCGTCAAAGGACAGTTCGGGACTGAAGCTTTCTTT.

J is TRBJ2-7 and V is TRBV28; the D gene is possibly TRBD2 (5 bases). CDR3 length equals 15 residues. In germline, CDR1 is MDHEN, CDR2 SYDVKM. V was clipped by 3 bases and J by 5 bases, with 17 bases between them. CDR3: CASSLEAPGLHEQYV. For the CDR3, the DNA is TGTGCCAGCAGTTTGGAGGCCCCAGGTCTTCACGAGCAGTACGTC.

The CDR3 nucleotides are TGCGCCAGCAGCTCGACAGGGGGGAACTATGGCTACACCTTC. The encoded protein is CASSSTGGNYGYTF. The rearrangement uses TRBV5-1 and TRBJ1-2; 9 positions agree with TRBD1. V lost 3 bases to trimming and J lost 2 bases; unmatched junction nucleotides: 2. Germline CDR1 is SGHRS and CDR2 is YFSETQ. This CDR3 has 14 residues.

This clone is a singleton in its sample. DNA for the CDR3: TGTGCCAGCAGTTCAGGAGACAGAGCCCCATCTCGTCAGGAGACCCAGTACTTC. Amino acids: CASSSGDRAPSRQETQYF. The chain uses TRBV28 and TRBJ2-5, with D possibly TRBD1 on 5 matching bases. The CDR3 covers 18 residues. In germline, CDR1 is MDHEN, CDR2 SYDVKM. Trimming pared 4 bases from V and 5 bases from J, leaving 26 bases between.

Remarks on this clone: Other DNA sequences in the same sample also yield this CDR3. The gene calls are TRBV6-4 and TRBJ1-1; D is possibly TRBD1 (6 bases). V gave up 2 bases and J gave up 3 bases, with 19 bases separating them. The length of the CDR3 is 17 residues. Germline V lookup: CDR1 MRHNA, CDR2 SNTAGT. The CDR3 DNA reads as TGTGCCAGCAGTGACCATCTTTTCGGGGGGCAGGACACTGAAGCTTTCTTT. Amino acids: CASSDHLFGGQDTEAFF.

The chain joins TRBV6-4 to TRBJ2-3, with 9 bases fitting TRBD2. Germline assignment: CDR1 MRHNA and CDR2 SNTAGT. J was trimmed by 1 base and V by 3 bases; bases with no gene match: 2. This CDR3 is 15 amino acids long. CDR3 coding DNA: TGTGCCAGCAGTGAAGCGGGGGGCCGCACAGATACGCAGTATTTT. This encodes CASSEAGGRTDTQYF.

The chain links TRBV11-3 to TRBJ2-3, with D unclear. The V and J ends lost 1 base and 2 bases respectively, with 4 bases between them. Germline V CDR1 and CDR2: SGHNT, YENEEA. This CDR3 is 13 amino acids long. The CDR3 coding sequence is TGTGCCAGCAGCTTAGGTATCACAGATACGCAGTATTTT. Its protein product is CASSLGITDTQYF.

V usage is TRBV6-6 and J usage is TRBJ2-5, with D uncertain. Germline-derived CDR1 and CDR2 are MNHNY and SVGAGI (reference sequence). The CDR3 runs to 14 residues. The ends were cut back, 4 bases at V and 0 bases at J, with 9 bases in the middle. The CDR3 DNA is TGTGCCAGCAGTTCAGACATATACCAAGAGACCCAGTACTTC. This encodes CASSSDIYQETQYF.

This clone was seen once. V and J are TRBV30 and TRBJ1-1; D remains ambiguous. V gave up 4 bases and J gave up 8 bases, with 8 bases separating them. This CDR3 is 10 amino acids long. Germline CDR1 is GTSNPN and CDR2 is SVGIG (reference sequence). CDR3 in DNA: TGTGCCTGGAATTCCCGCGAAGCTTTCTTT. It translates to CAWNSREAFF.

The J gene is TRBJ2-1, the V gene TRBV9, with D uncertain. V shed 4 bases and J shed 7 bases, with 9 bases lying between them. Germline V gene data show CDR1 as SGDLS and CDR2 as YYNGEE. The CDR3 has 12 residues. This CDR3 reads CASSQVGNEQFF. DNA for the CDR3: TGTGCCAGCAGCCAGGTCGGGAATGAGCAGTTCTTC.

Turning to this clone: Germline is not matched at one junction end, which may reflect a read error. V and J are TRBV11-2 and TRBJ1-3; D uncertain. CDR3 length equals 18 residues. CDR1 SGHAT and CDR2 FQNNGV come from the germline V gene. The CDR3 sequence is CASTLRFRGSSSGNTIYF. DNA for the CDR3: TGTGCCAGCACCTTACGATTTCGAGGCAGCTCCTCTGGAAACACCATATATTTT.

The J gene is TRBJ1-5, the V gene TRBV7-9, with TRBD1 as a possible D gene (5 bases). The CDR3 runs 15 residues. The V and J ends lost 1 base and 2 bases respectively, with 9 bases between them. Germline-derived CDR1 and CDR2 are SEHNR and FQNEAQ (reference sequence). The CDR3 spells CASSLGGNRNQPQHF. The CDR3 bases are TGTGCCAGCAGCTTAGGGGGGAATCGCAATCAGCCCCAGCATTTT.

This chain links TRBV6-5 with TRBJ2-1, with D perhaps matching TRBD1 (6 bases). This CDR3 region has 16 residues. Trimming took off 0 bases at V and 7 bases at J, with 16 bases between the two ends. CDR1 and CDR2 (germline): MNHEY, SVGAGI. The CDR3, as DNA: TGTGCCAGCAGTTACTCGCGGACAGCACAATTAAATGAGCAGTTCTTC. Translated, it gives CASSYSRTAQLNEQFF.

This rearrangement joins TRBV15 to TRBJ1-5; D remains unclear. From germline, CDR1 is LNHNV and CDR2 YYDKDF (reference sequence). CDR3 size: 16 residues. V was pared by 0 bases and J by 0 bases, with 9 bases between. The chain's CDR3 is CATSRDRVYSNQPQHF. The CDR3 DNA reads as TGTGCCACCAGCAGAGATAGAGTCTATAGCAATCAGCCCCAGCATTTT.

The chain has TRBV7-9 and TRBJ2-2; 8 positions agree with TRBD2. The V segment lost 5 bases and the J segment 0 bases; nucleotides outside the gene matches: 8. Germline assignment: CDR1 SEHNR and CDR2 FQNEAQ (reference sequence). The CDR3 has 17 amino acids. The CDR3: CASSPVAGGSNTGELFF. CDR3 nucleotide sequence: TGTGCCAGCAGCCCGGTCGCGGGGGGCTCGAACACCGGGGAGCTGTTTTTT.

The chain has TRBV27 and TRBJ1-2; 9 nucleotides line up with TRBD1. The trim removed 5 bases at V and 6 bases at J, leaving 13 bases unmatched. The CDR3 covers 16 residues. Germline CDR1 is MNHEY and CDR2 is SMNVEV (reference sequence). The DNA of the CDR3 is TGTGCCAGCAGTGGTACCGGGACAGGGAGGTTGGATGGCTACACCTTC. Its translation is CASSGTGTGRLDGYTF.

This chain links TRBV5-1 with TRBJ2-1; 9 nucleotides align to TRBD1. Germline loops: CDR1 SGHRS, CDR2 YFSETQ. After removal of 3 bases from V and 4 bases from J, the junction contained 8 bases not matched to a gene. The CDR3 runs 16 residues. CDR3 sequence reads: CASSSPTGQGYNEQFF. CDR3 in DNA: TGCGCCAGCAGCTCGCCCACGGGACAGGGTTACAATGAGCAGTTCTTC.

The chain joins TRBV7-9 to TRBJ1-1, with a tentative D call TRBD1 (5 bases). Trimming took off 5 bases at V and 1 base at J, with 8 bases between the two ends. Germline loops: CDR1 SEHNR, CDR2 FQNEAQ (reference sequence). This CDR3 contains 13 residues. CDR3 DNA: TGTGCCAGCAGCCGGACACCGAACACTGAAGCTTTCTTT. It encodes CASSRTPNTEAFF.

V gene TRBV5-1 combines with J gene TRBJ1-3; TRBD1 is a possible D gene (5 bases). Trimming removed 0 bases from V and 4 bases from J, with 17 bases in between. Germline values: CDR1 SGHRS, CDR2 YFSETQ. CDR3 size: 17 residues. This CDR3 is CASSLGQSLTSGNTIYF. CDR3 bases: TGCGCCAGCAGCTTGGGACAGAGCCTAACTTCCGGAAACACCATATATTTT.

The chain has TRBV30 and TRBJ1-2, with 9 bases that match TRBD1. Per germline, CDR1 GTSNPN and CDR2 SVGIG (reference sequence). There are 13 residues in the CDR3. After removal of 4 bases from V and 3 bases from J, the junction contained 3 bases not matched to a gene. The chain's CDR3 is CAWNRDRDYGYTF. CDR3 coding DNA: TGTGCCTGGAATAGGGACAGGGACTATGGCTACACCTTC.

The chain combines TRBV5-1 with TRBJ1-4; perhaps TRBD1 as D (6 bases). Trimming shortened V by 6 bases and J by 2 bases, and 11 bases separated the two germline ends. The CDR3 covers 14 residues. The germline CDR1 and CDR2 sequences are SGHRS and YFSETQ. This CDR3 reads CASNTGQTNEKLFF. CDR3 in DNA: TGCGCCAGCAACACCGGACAGACTAATGAAAAACTGTTTTTT.

This chain uses TRBV19 with TRBJ1-3, with 7 bases identical to TRBD1. This CDR3 is built from 14 residues. J lost 2 bases, V lost 10 bases, and 8 bases had no gene match. Germline V lookup: CDR1 LNHDA, CDR2 SQIVND (reference sequence). This chain's CDR3 is CATSRGGPGNTIYF. Written as DNA, the CDR3 is TGTGCCACCTCCAGGGGGGGTCCTGGAAACACCATATATTTT.

The chain uses TRBV14 and TRBJ2-3; possibly TRBD2 for D (6 bases). This CDR3 has 16 amino acids. CDR1 is SGHDN and CDR2 is FVKESK in the germline V gene. The ends were cut back, 0 bases at V and 0 bases at J, with 10 bases in the middle. The CDR3, as DNA: TGTGCCAGCAGCCAAGAATGGAGGGCCAGCACAGATACGCAGTATTTT. It translates to CASSQEWRASTDTQYF.

V is TRBV6-1 and J is TRBJ1-1; 12 bases line up with TRBD1. CDR1 MNHNS and CDR2 SASEGT come from the germline V gene. This CDR3 has 17 residues. J lost 5 bases, V lost 4 bases, and 11 bases had no gene match. In nucleotides, the CDR3 is TGTGCCAGCAGTGGCCGGGACAGGGGGCTAGGAAGGACTGAAGCTTTCTTT. It is translated as CASSGRDRGLGRTEAFF.

This sequence joins TRBV7-9 and TRBJ2-1; D gene uncertain. CDR3 size: 14 residues. Germline V CDR1 and CDR2: SEHNR, FQNEAQ (reference sequence). Trimming pared 2 bases from V and 8 bases from J, leaving 13 bases between. CDR3 in amino acids: CASSLLVESHEQFF. CDR3 DNA sequence: TGTGCCAGCAGCTTACTGGTAGAGAGCCATGAGCAGTTCTTC.